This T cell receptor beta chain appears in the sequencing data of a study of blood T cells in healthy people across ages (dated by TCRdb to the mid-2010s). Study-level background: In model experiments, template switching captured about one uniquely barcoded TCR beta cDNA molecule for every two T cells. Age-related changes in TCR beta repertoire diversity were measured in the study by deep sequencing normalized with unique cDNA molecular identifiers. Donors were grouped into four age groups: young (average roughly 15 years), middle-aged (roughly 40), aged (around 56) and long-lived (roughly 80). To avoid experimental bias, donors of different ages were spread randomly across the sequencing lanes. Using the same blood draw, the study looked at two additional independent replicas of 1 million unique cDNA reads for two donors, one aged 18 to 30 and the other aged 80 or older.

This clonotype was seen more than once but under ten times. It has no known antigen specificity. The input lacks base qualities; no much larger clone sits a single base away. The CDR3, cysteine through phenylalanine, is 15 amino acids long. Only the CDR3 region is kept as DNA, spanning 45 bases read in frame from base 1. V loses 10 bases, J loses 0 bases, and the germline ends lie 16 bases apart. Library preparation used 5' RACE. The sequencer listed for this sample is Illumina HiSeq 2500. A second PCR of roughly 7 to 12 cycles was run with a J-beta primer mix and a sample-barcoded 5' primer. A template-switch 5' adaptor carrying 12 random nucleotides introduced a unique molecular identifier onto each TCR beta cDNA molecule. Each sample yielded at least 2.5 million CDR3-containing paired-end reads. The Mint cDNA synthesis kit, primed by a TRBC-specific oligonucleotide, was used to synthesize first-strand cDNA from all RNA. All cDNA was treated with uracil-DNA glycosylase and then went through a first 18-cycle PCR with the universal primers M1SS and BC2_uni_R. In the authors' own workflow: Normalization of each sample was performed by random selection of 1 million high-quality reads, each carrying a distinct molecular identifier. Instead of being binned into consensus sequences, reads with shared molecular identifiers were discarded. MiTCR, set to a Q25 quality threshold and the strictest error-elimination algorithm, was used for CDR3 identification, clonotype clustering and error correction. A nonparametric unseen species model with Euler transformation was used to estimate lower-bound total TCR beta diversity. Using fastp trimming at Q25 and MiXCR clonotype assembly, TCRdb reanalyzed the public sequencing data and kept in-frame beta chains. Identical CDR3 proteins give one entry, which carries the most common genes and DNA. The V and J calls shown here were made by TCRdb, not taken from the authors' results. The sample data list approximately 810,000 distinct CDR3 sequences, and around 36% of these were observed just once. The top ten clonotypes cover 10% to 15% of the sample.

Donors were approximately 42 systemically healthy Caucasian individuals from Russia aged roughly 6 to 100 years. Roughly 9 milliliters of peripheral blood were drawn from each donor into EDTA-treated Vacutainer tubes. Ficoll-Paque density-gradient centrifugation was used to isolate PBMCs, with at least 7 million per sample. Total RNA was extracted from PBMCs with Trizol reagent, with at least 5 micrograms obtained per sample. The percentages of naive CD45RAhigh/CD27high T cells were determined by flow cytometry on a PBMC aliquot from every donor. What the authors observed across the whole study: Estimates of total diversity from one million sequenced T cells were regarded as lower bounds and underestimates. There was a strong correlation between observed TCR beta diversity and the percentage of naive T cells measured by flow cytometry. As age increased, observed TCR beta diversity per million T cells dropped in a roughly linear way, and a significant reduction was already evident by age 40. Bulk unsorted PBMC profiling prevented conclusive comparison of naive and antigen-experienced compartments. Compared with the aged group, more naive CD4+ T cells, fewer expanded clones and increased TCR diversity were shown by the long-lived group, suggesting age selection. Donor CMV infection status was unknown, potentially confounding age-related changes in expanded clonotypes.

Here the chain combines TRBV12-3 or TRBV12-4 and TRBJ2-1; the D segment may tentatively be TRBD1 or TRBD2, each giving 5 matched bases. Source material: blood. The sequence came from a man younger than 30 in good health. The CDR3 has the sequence CATSTEGSSYNEQFF. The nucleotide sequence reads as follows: TGTGCCACCTCAACCGAGGGGAGCTCCTACAATGAGCAGTTCTTC.